These T cell receptor beta chains were read from a single sample in a study of cytotoxic CD8 clonotypes in ibrutinib-treated CLL. Measured with immunoSEQ multiplex PCR; TCRdb has only the in-frame clones, and not every one. The sample holds 150,000 to 200,000 clones, approximately 90% seen once. This material consisted of PBMCs, taken at disease progression, from a patient treated with ibrutinib. The receptor source for this set is a human donor with chronic lymphocytic leukemia. Both conserved end residues are part of each CDR3. The order of the fields is clone size, V gene, J gene, D gene, CDR3 protein, CDR3 DNA. The D gene is left open where the match is weak. Clone size, where shown, is once, few, many, or a class for clones that have expanded.

abundance: NA; v_gene: TRBV7-8; j_gene: TRBJ1-1; d_gene: NA; CDR3aa: CASAWREGHTEAFF; CDR3nt: TGTGCCAGCGCCTGGAGGGAGGGTCACACTGAAGCTTTCTTT
abundance: NA; v_gene: TRBV4-1; j_gene: TRBJ2-3; d_gene: TRBD2; CDR3aa: CASSRLASDTQYF; CDR3nt: TGCGCCAGCAGTCGACTAGCCTCAGATACGCAGTATTTT
abundance: NA; v_gene: TRBV9; j_gene: TRBJ2-1; d_gene: NA; CDR3aa: CASSEEQNYYNEQFF; CDR3nt: TGTGCCAGCAGCGAGGAACAAAATTACTACAATGAGCAGTTCTTC
abundance: NA; v_gene: TRBV5-1; j_gene: TRBJ2-2; d_gene: NA; CDR3aa: CASSPLSPPGLLTGELFF; CDR3nt: TGCGCCAGCAGCCCCCTAAGTCCACCGGGACTTTTGACCGGGGAGCTGTTTTTT
abundance: NA; v_gene: TRBV19; j_gene: TRBJ2-3; d_gene: NA; CDR3aa: CASSYRPEDTQYF; CDR3nt: TGTGCCAGTAGTTACAGACCAGAGGATACGCAGTATTTT
abundance: NA; v_gene: TRBV12-5; j_gene: TRBJ2-7; d_gene: NA; CDR3aa: CASGGSPSYEQYF; CDR3nt: TGTGCTAGTGGGGGGAGCCCCTCCTACGAGCAGTACTTC
abundance: NA; v_gene: TRBV7-3; j_gene: TRBJ2-1; d_gene: TRBD2; CDR3aa: CASSASSGSRNEQFF; CDR3nt: TGTGCCAGCAGCGCCTCTAGCGGGAGTAGGAATGAGCAGTTCTTC
abundance: NA; v_gene: TRBV28; j_gene: TRBJ1-2; d_gene: NA; CDR3aa: CASSPRGLQGPNYGYTF; CDR3nt: TGTGCCAGCAGTCCGAGAGGTTTACAGGGCCCGAACTATGGCTACACCTTC
abundance: NA; v_gene: TRBV4-1; j_gene: TRBJ2-7; d_gene: NA; CDR3aa: CASSHRPGPTREQYF; CDR3nt: TGCGCCAGCAGCCATAGACCCGGGCCAACAAGGGAGCAGTACTTC
abundance: few; v_gene: TRBV7-9; j_gene: TRBJ1-5; d_gene: NA; CDR3aa: CASSLGDSNQPQHF; CDR3nt: TGTGCCAGCAGCTTAGGGGACAGCAATCAGCCCCAGCATTTT
abundance: NA; v_gene: TRBV5-6; j_gene: TRBJ1-2; d_gene: TRBD1; CDR3aa: CASSFFEIWDRVYGYTF; CDR3nt: TGTGCCAGCAGCTTTTTCGAGATATGGGACAGGGTCTATGGCTACACCTTC
abundance: NA; v_gene: TRBV27; j_gene: TRBJ1-5; d_gene: NA; CDR3aa: CASSPFFGQPQHF; CDR3nt: TGTGCCAGCAGTCCCTTCTTTGGTCAGCCCCAGCATTTT
abundance: NA; v_gene: TRBV4-3; j_gene: TRBJ1-4; d_gene: NA; CDR3aa: CASSELEKLFF; CDR3nt: TGCGCCAGCAGCGAACTGGAAAAACTGTTTTTT
abundance: many; v_gene: TRBV6-6; j_gene: TRBJ1-5; d_gene: NA; CDR3aa: CATRDSNQPQHF; CDR3nt: TGTGCCACCAGGGACAGCAATCAGCCCCAGCATTTT
abundance: NA; v_gene: TRBV5-1; j_gene: TRBJ2-2; d_gene: NA; CDR3aa: CASSFLGVDTGELFF; CDR3nt: TGCGCCAGCAGCTTCCTAGGGGTAGACACCGGGGAGCTGTTTTTT
abundance: NA; v_gene: TRBV19; j_gene: TRBJ1-2; d_gene: NA; CDR3aa: CASSIGRQGLGYTF; CDR3nt: TGTGCCAGTAGTATTGGGCGGCAGGGGCTGGGCTACACCTTC
abundance: NA; v_gene: TRBV18; j_gene: TRBJ2-3; d_gene: NA; CDR3aa: CASSPGGGATDTQYF; CDR3nt: TGTGCCAGCTCCCCCGGGGGTGGTGCAACAGATACGCAGTATTTT
abundance: few; v_gene: TRBV30; j_gene: TRBJ2-7; d_gene: NA; CDR3aa: CAWSPHFTGSPSEQYF; CDR3nt: TGTGCCTGGAGTCCCCACTTCACAGGGTCCCCTAGCGAGCAGTACTTC
abundance: once; v_gene: TRBV4-3; j_gene: TRBJ1-1; d_gene: NA; CDR3aa: CASSQVPGDNTEAFF; CDR3nt: TGCGCCAGCAGCCAAGTCCCGGGAGACAACACTGAAGCTTTCTTT
abundance: NA; v_gene: TRBV27; j_gene: TRBJ2-2; d_gene: TRBD2; CDR3aa: CASSKDRTSGSNGELFF; CDR3nt: TGTGCCAGCAGCAAAGATCGGACTAGCGGGAGTAACGGGGAGCTGTTTTTT
abundance: NA; v_gene: TRBV7-6; j_gene: TRBJ1-1; d_gene: NA; CDR3aa: CASSLGGATEAFF; CDR3nt: TGTGCCAGCAGCTTAGGGGGGGCCACTGAAGCTTTCTTT
abundance: NA; v_gene: TRBV9; j_gene: TRBJ1-2; d_gene: NA; CDR3aa: CASSLTRESGTYVKDGYTF; CDR3nt: TGTGCCAGCAGCTTAACCCGAGAATCCGGGACTTACGTAAAAGATGGCTACACCTTC
abundance: NA; v_gene: TRBV30; j_gene: TRBJ1-5; d_gene: NA; CDR3aa: CAWSKAGNQPQHF; CDR3nt: TGTGCCTGGTCCAAGGCGGGAAATCAGCCCCAGCATTTT
abundance: NA; v_gene: TRBV5-1; j_gene: TRBJ2-7; d_gene: TRBD1; CDR3aa: CASSRGQGPSYEQYF; CDR3nt: TGCGCCAGCAGCCGAGGACAGGGTCCTTCCTACGAGCAGTACTTC
abundance: NA; v_gene: TRBV28; j_gene: TRBJ1-1; d_gene: NA; CDR3aa: CASIPRGWNTEAFF; CDR3nt: TGTGCCAGCATCCCAAGGGGGTGGAACACTGAAGCTTTCTTT
abundance: NA; v_gene: TRBV4-3; j_gene: TRBJ2-7; d_gene: NA; CDR3aa: CASSQGYPDPTVRRYF; CDR3nt: TGCGCCAGCAGCCAAGGCTACCCAGACCCCACGGTTAGGCGGTACTTC
abundance: NA; v_gene: TRBV5-6; j_gene: TRBJ2-1; d_gene: NA; CDR3aa: CASSLDPESYNEQFF; CDR3nt: TGTGCCAGCAGCTTGGATCCAGAATCCTACAATGAGCAGTTCTTC
abundance: NA; v_gene: TRBV10-2; j_gene: TRBJ2-2; d_gene: TRBD2; CDR3aa: CASSVAGGPRTGELFF; CDR3nt: TGCGCCAGCAGCGTAGCGGGAGGGCCACGGACCGGGGAGCTGTTTTTT
abundance: NA; v_gene: TRBV19; j_gene: TRBJ2-2; d_gene: TRBD1; CDR3aa: CASTIGQDTGELFF; CDR3nt: TGTGCCAGCACAATTGGACAGGACACCGGGGAGCTGTTTTTT
abundance: NA; v_gene: TRBV25-1; j_gene: TRBJ1-1; d_gene: NA; CDR3aa: CASKIEHGNTEAFF; CDR3nt: TGTGCCAGCAAAATAGAACATGGGAACACTGAAGCTTTCTTT
abundance: NA; v_gene: TRBV6-9; j_gene: TRBJ1-2; d_gene: TRBD1; CDR3aa: CASRPGQDYGYTF; CDR3nt: TGTGCCAGCAGACCGGGACAGGATTATGGCTACACCTTC
abundance: NA; v_gene: TRBV7-6; j_gene: TRBJ2-3; d_gene: NA; CDR3aa: CASSLRGRLSTDTQYF; CDR3nt: TGTGCCAGCAGCTTGAGAGGGCGCCTAAGCACAGATACGCAGTATTTT
abundance: NA; v_gene: TRBV5-1; j_gene: TRBJ2-1; d_gene: NA; CDR3aa: CASSLLASVGNEQFF; CDR3nt: TGCGCCAGCAGCTTACTAGCTTCGGTGGGCAATGAGCAGTTCTTC
abundance: NA; v_gene: TRBV7-9; j_gene: TRBJ1-3; d_gene: NA; CDR3aa: CASSLGGGTSGNTIYF; CDR3nt: TGTGCCAGCAGCTTAGGTGGGGGAACCTCTGGAAACACCATATATTTT
abundance: once; v_gene: TRBV27; j_gene: TRBJ2-1; d_gene: NA; CDR3aa: CASAEGREQFF; CDR3nt: TGTGCCAGCGCGGAGGGACGAGAGCAGTTCTTC
abundance: NA; v_gene: TRBV19; j_gene: TRBJ2-6; d_gene: NA; CDR3aa: CASTNSGANVLTF; CDR3nt: TGTGCCAGTACCAACTCTGGGGCCAACGTCCTGACTTTC
abundance: few; v_gene: TRBV9; j_gene: TRBJ2-7; d_gene: TRBD1; CDR3aa: CASSIRQGAYEQYF; CDR3nt: TGTGCCAGCAGCATTCGACAGGGAGCTTACGAGCAGTACTTC
abundance: NA; v_gene: TRBV15; j_gene: TRBJ2-1; d_gene: NA; CDR3aa: CATSTIPRKGGEQFF; CDR3nt: TGTGCCACCAGCACCATCCCCCGGAAGGGGGGTGAGCAGTTCTTC
abundance: NA; v_gene: TRBV25-1; j_gene: TRBJ2-1; d_gene: TRBD1; CDR3aa: CANSKAPGQGYNEQFF; CDR3nt: TGTGCCAACAGTAAAGCTCCCGGACAGGGATACAATGAGCAGTTCTTC
abundance: few; v_gene: TRBV6-1; j_gene: TRBJ2-5; d_gene: NA; CDR3aa: CASSVFGSRETQYF; CDR3nt: TGTGCCAGCAGTGTATTTGGGAGTCGGGAGACCCAGTACTTC
abundance: NA; v_gene: TRBV2; j_gene: TRBJ2-1; d_gene: TRBD2; CDR3aa: CASSGLGTRLGEQFF; CDR3nt: TGTGCCAGCAGTGGACTCGGGACTAGATTAGGTGAGCAGTTCTTC
abundance: NA; v_gene: TRBV9; j_gene: TRBJ1-4; d_gene: NA; CDR3aa: CASSVGGGEKLFF; CDR3nt: TGTGCCAGCAGCGTGGGGGGCGGCGAAAAACTGTTTTTT
abundance: NA; v_gene: TRBV21-1; j_gene: TRBJ2-7; d_gene: NA; CDR3aa: CASSKVVRSFTYEQYF; CDR3nt: TGTGCCAGCAGCAAAGTTGTCAGATCATTTACCTACGAGCAGTACTTC
abundance: NA; v_gene: TRBV11-2; j_gene: TRBJ2-1; d_gene: TRBD1; CDR3aa: CASSLDRDRGMEQFF; CDR3nt: TGTGCCAGCAGCTTAGATCGGGACAGGGGTATGGAGCAGTTCTTC
abundance: NA; v_gene: TRBV7-6; j_gene: TRBJ2-3; d_gene: NA; CDR3aa: CASSPGLTGDTQYF; CDR3nt: TGTGCCAGCAGCCCAGGACTTACGGGGGATACGCAGTATTTT
abundance: NA; v_gene: TRBV7-8; j_gene: TRBJ2-7; d_gene: NA; CDR3aa: CASSLDFPADEIYEQYF; CDR3nt: TGTGCCAGCAGCTTAGATTTCCCGGCAGACGAGATCTACGAGCAGTACTTC
abundance: once; v_gene: TRBV5-1; j_gene: TRBJ1-1; d_gene: NA; CDR3aa: CASSNVSFLSLNTEAFF; CDR3nt: TGCGCCAGCAGCAACGTCAGTTTTTTAAGTCTGAACACTGAAGCTTTCTTT
abundance: NA; v_gene: TRBV18; j_gene: TRBJ2-1; d_gene: TRBD1; CDR3aa: CASSPGQGFGEQFF; CDR3nt: TGTGCCAGCTCACCGGGACAGGGGTTCGGTGAGCAGTTCTTC
abundance: NA; v_gene: TRBV9; j_gene: TRBJ2-3; d_gene: TRBD2; CDR3aa: CASSVAASGFTDTQYF; CDR3nt: TGTGCCAGCAGCGTAGCGGCTAGCGGGTTCACAGATACGCAGTATTTT
abundance: NA; v_gene: TRBV29-1; j_gene: TRBJ2-1; d_gene: NA; CDR3aa: CSVEDYRAGNYNEQFF; CDR3nt: TGCAGCGTTGAAGACTATAGGGCCGGGAACTACAATGAGCAGTTCTTC
abundance: NA; v_gene: TRBV19; j_gene: TRBJ2-2; d_gene: TRBD1; CDR3aa: CASNGQGVTGELFF; CDR3nt: TGTGCCAGTAACGGACAGGGGGTAACCGGGGAGCTGTTTTTT
abundance: NA; v_gene: TRBV29-1; j_gene: TRBJ2-4; d_gene: NA; CDR3aa: CSVSEQGISKNIQYF; CDR3nt: TGCAGCGTTTCGGAACAGGGTATCTCCAAAAACATTCAGTACTTC